Below are 24 T cell receptor beta chains sequenced from a single sample in a study of spatial heterogeneity in lung cancer. One entry per CDR3 protein results from TCRdb running MiXCR on the 5' RACE reads. The table shows about 10,000 distinct CDR3 sequences, with 10% to 15% occurring only once. Points from the study as a whole: Higher tumor mutation counts went along with higher counts of expanded intratumoral alpha and beta TCRs.

Time point described: sample taken at primary tumor resection. For these TCRs, the target antigens are not known. Here the sequenced sample was lung tumor tissue, taken at surgery. The receptors shown here come from a male donor with early-stage non-small cell lung cancer.

This clonotype was seen repeatedly, ten times or more. This beta chain is an off-target read within a library intended for alpha chains, so its frequency means little. The rearrangement links TRBV7-8 to TRBJ2-5, with 10 nucleotides matching TRBD1. V lost 4 bases, J lost 4 bases, and 3 bases stayed unmatched. In germline, CDR1 is SGHVS, CDR2 FQNEAQ. There are 14 residues in the CDR3. In DNA, the CDR3 is TGTGCCAGCAGCTCGGGACAGGGGAGAGAGACCCAGTACTTC. Its translation: CASSSGQGRETQYF. The entire variable domain, with the rest obtained from reference TRBV7-8 and TRBJ2-5, is as follows: GAGVSQSPRYKVAKRGQDVALRCDPISGHVSLFWYQQALGQGPEFLTYFQNEAQLDKSGLPSDRFFAERPEGSVSTLKIQRTQQEDSAVYLCASSSGQGRETQYFGPGTRLLVL.

This clonotype was counted at least ten times. This beta chain is an off-target read within a library intended for alpha chains, so its frequency means little. The V call is TRBV29-1, the J call TRBJ1-1; the D is unclear. In germline, CDR1 is SQVTM, CDR2 ANQGSEA. This CDR3 contains 13 residues. V was shortened by 6 bases and J by 1 base, with 12 bases between the two germline ends. Here the CDR3 reads CSVAKAANTEAFF. CDR3 sequence (DNA): TGCAGCGTCGCTAAGGCCGCGAACACTGAAGCTTTCTTT.

As concerns this clonotype: This beta chain is a stray sequence in a library constructed for alpha chains; its clone size is not meaningful. V gene TRBV4-1 combines with J gene TRBJ2-6; 7 nucleotides align to TRBD2. Germline V gives CDR1 MGHRA, CDR2 YSYEKL. The CDR3 is made up of 17 amino acids. V shed 0 bases, J shed 0 bases, and the junction held 2 bases outside the gene matches. CDR3 sequence: CASSQERGGSGANVLTF. CDR3 nucleotides: TGCGCCAGCAGCCAAGAGCGCGGGGGCTCTGGGGCCAACGTCCTGACTTTC.

This clonotype was detected only a few times. A library made for alpha chains picked up this beta chain off target, so its size means little. The gene calls are TRBV6-2 or TRBV6-3 and TRBJ2-7; possible D gene TRBD1, 6 bases. The CDR3 has 14 amino acids. Trimming removed 6 bases from V and 4 bases from J, with 16 bases in between. Per germline, CDR1 MNHEY and CDR2 SVGEGT. CDR3 region: CASRPGTPSYEQYF. CDR3 DNA sequence: TGTGCCAGCAGACCCGGGACACCCTCTTACGAGCAGTACTTC.

This clonotype has ten or more counts. This beta chain appears as a stray read in a library generated for alpha chains; its size is not informative. The chain uses TRBV7-2 and TRBJ2-7; 13 positions match TRBD2. With 5 bases clipped from V and 6 bases from J, the junction kept 10 bases outside the gene matches. The CDR3 sequence is 16 residues long. Germline loops: CDR1 SGHTA, CDR2 FQGNSA. This chain's CDR3 is CASSPQGLAGFGEQYF. For the CDR3, the DNA is TGTGCCAGCAGCCCACAGGGACTAGCGGGATTTGGCGAGCAGTACTTC. Combining the CDR3 with reference TRBV7-2 and TRBJ2-7 gives the whole variable domain GAGVSQSPSNKVTEKGKDVELRCDPISGHTALYWYRQSLGQGLEFLIYFQGNSAPDKSGLPSDRFSAERTGGSVSTLTIQRTQQEDSAVYLCASSPQGLAGFGEQYFGPGTRLTVT.

As to this clonotype: This beta chain slipped into a library made for alpha chains as a stray read, so its size is not meaningful. The V gene is TRBV7-2, the J gene TRBJ1-1, with D perhaps TRBD1 (6 bases). Trimming shortened V by 3 bases and J by 2 bases, and 13 bases separated the two germline ends. This CDR3 region has 15 residues. CDR1 is SGHTA, CDR2 FQGNSA, per germline. The CDR3 reads CASSFWTASNTEAFF. CDR3 nucleotide sequence: TGTGCCAGCAGCTTCTGGACAGCATCCAACACTGAAGCTTTCTTT.

As regards this clonotype: Since it is a stray read in a library aimed at alpha chains, this beta chain has a size that is not meaningful. The chain links TRBV13 to TRBJ2-1, with D maybe TRBD1 (6 bases). The germline gives CDR1 PRHDT, CDR2 FYEKMQ (reference sequence). Between the trimmed V and J ends, which lost 3 bases and 1 base, there was a span of 13 bases. The CDR3 extends over 16 amino acids. CDR3 nucleotides: TGTGCCAGCAGCTTTCCCCCAGGGGAGTCCTACAATGAGCAGTTCTTC. Translating gives CASSFPPGESYNEQFF.

This clonotype was seen ten or more times. Little can be read into the size of this beta chain, an off-target read in a library designed for alpha chains. This chain joins TRBV12-3 or TRBV12-4 and TRBJ2-3; D is unresolved. The CDR3 runs 13 residues. Deletions cut 2 bases from V and 6 bases from J, with 9 bases between. The CDR3 loop reads CASSLTPSDTQYF. The CDR3 bases are TGTGCCAGCAGTTTAACCCCGTCGGATACGCAGTATTTT.

This clonotype has ten or more counts. A library made for alpha chains picked up this beta chain off target, so its size means little. CDR3 residues: CASSLSLANTGELFF. For the CDR3, the DNA is TGTGCCAGCAGCTTGTCTCTCGCGAACACCGGGGAGCTGTTTTTT. V is TRBV5-4 and J is TRBJ2-2, with D unresolved. The CDR3 spans 15 residues. The ends were cut back, 1 base at V and 0 bases at J, with 7 bases in the middle. Germline CDR1 and CDR2: SGHNT and YYREEE (reference sequence).

This clonotype was seen more than once but under ten times. For a library built for alpha chains, this beta chain is a stray read; little rests on its size. The rearrangement joins TRBV6-2 or TRBV6-3 to TRBJ2-3, with TRBD2 as a possible D gene (5 bases). Trimming stripped 6 bases from V and 2 bases from J, with 15 bases between. From germline, CDR1 is MNHEY and CDR2 SVGEGT. This CDR3 contains 15 residues. The CDR3 nucleotides read TGTGCCAGCAGGCCAAGGGAGCGCTTCACAGATACGCAGTATTTT. It encodes CASRPRERFTDTQYF.

This clonotype was detected many times. This beta chain is a stray read from a library made for alpha chains; its abundance is not meaningful. The chain recombines TRBV5-1 with TRBJ2-3; perhaps TRBD2 as D (6 bases). V was shortened by 4 bases and J by 2 bases, with 11 bases between the two germline ends. CDR1 and CDR2 (germline): SGHRS, YFSETQ. CDR3 size: 14 residues. The CDR3 sequence is CASSPGVPTDTQYF. The DNA for the CDR3 is TGCGCCAGCAGCCCGGGGGTCCCCACAGATACGCAGTATTTT.

This clonotype is labeled as medium-sized. Found in a library prepared for alpha chains, this beta chain is an off-target read, and its abundance has little meaning. The V call is TRBV12-3 or TRBV12-4, the J call TRBJ1-4, with 10 bases that match TRBD1. V gave up 6 bases and J gave up 5 bases; unmatched junction bases: 6. The CDR3 has 15 amino acids. CDR3 bases: TGTGCCAGCAGGACAGGGGGCAACCAGAATGAAAAACTGTTTTTT. Its translation: CASRTGGNQNEKLFF.

Concerning this clonotype itself: This beta chain lies outside the target of a library built for alpha chains; its clone size means little. The CDR3 DNA reads TGTGCCAGCAGCTTAGCCGCGGACAGGGGTGCAGATACGCAGTATTTT. Translating gives CASSLAADRGADTQYF. The rearrangement joins TRBV7-6 to TRBJ2-3; 9 nucleotides match TRBD1. Germline trimming cut 0 bases from V and 4 bases from J; bases unmatched to any gene: 5. Germline V CDR1 and CDR2: SGHVS, FNYEAQ. CDR3 length equals 16 residues.

This clonotype qualifies as large. This beta chain appears as a stray read in a library generated for alpha chains; its size is not informative. The DNA of the CDR3 is TGCAGTGCTAGAGACGGGACTAGTCAGGCTGCTTTTCCTAACAATGAGCAGTTCTTC. Its protein is CSARDGTSQAAFPNNEQFF. J is TRBJ2-1 and V is TRBV20-1, with TRBD2 identical over 8 bases. The CDR3 spans 19 residues. Germline CDR1 DFQATT, CDR2 SNEGSKA (reference sequence). Trimming at V came to 0 bases and at J to 5 bases, leaving 18 bases not matched to a gene.

This clonotype was counted ten times or more. This beta chain represents an off-target read in a library built for alpha chains; its size is of limited meaning. The chain is built from TRBV29-1 and TRBJ2-2; TRBD1 agrees at 8 bases. Germline trimming cut 3 bases from V and 5 bases from J; bases unmatched to any gene: 5. Germline loops: CDR1 SQVTM, CDR2 ANQGSEA. The CDR3 is 14 amino acids. The CDR3 DNA follows: TGCAGCGTTGAGGGGAGACAGGGGACCGGGGAGCTGTTTTTT. Translated: CSVEGRQGTGELFF.

Concerning this clonotype itself: Being off target in a library aimed at alpha chains, this beta chain has a size of little meaning. The J gene is TRBJ2-7, the V gene TRBV12-3 or TRBV12-4; tentatively, D is TRBD2 (5 bases). With 5 bases removed from V and 2 bases from J, the gap between germline ends came to 10 bases. CDR3 length: 13 amino acids. CDR3 nucleotides: TGTGCCAGCAGTCACGGGGTGACCTACGAGCAGTACTTC. Translated, it gives CASSHGVTYEQYF.

This clonotype was observed a few times. This beta chain is a stray sequence in a library constructed for alpha chains; its clone size is not meaningful. The chain has TRBV7-6 and TRBJ2-1, with D possibly being TRBD1 or TRBD2 (5 bases each). The CDR3 runs 15 residues. V lost 5 bases and J 9 bases, leaving 20 bases between the germline ends. CDR1 and CDR2 (germline): SGHVS, FNYEAQ. CDR3: CASSPVVWGTSEQFF. The CDR3, as DNA: TGTGCCAGCAGCCCCGTCGTGTGGGGCACTAGTGAGCAGTTCTTC. The whole variable domain, filled in from reference TRBV7-6 and TRBJ2-1, reads GAGVSQSPRYKVTKRGQDVALRCDPISGHVSLYWYRQALGQGPEFLTYFNYEAQQDKSGLPNDRFSAERPEGSISTLTIQRTEQRDSAMYRCASSPVVWGTSEQFFGPGTRLTVL.

Points on this clonotype: Found in a library prepared for alpha chains, this beta chain is an off-target read, and its abundance has little meaning. CDR3 sequence: CASSLQGARHYEQYV. In DNA form, the CDR3 reads TGTGCCAGCAGCTTACAGGGGGCGCGTCACTACGAGCAGTACGTC. The chain joins TRBV7-2 to TRBJ2-7, with 8 bases that match TRBD1. CDR3 length equals 15 residues. V was pared by 2 bases and J by 3 bases, with 6 bases of the junction left unmatched. Germline CDR1 SGHTA, CDR2 FQGNSA.

This clonotype was detected ten times or more. This beta chain is a stray read from a library made for alpha chains; its abundance is not meaningful. The gene calls are TRBV10-2 and TRBJ1-1, with D possibly being TRBD1 (5 bases). V lost 6 bases to trimming and J lost 1 base, with 18 bases between them. The CDR3 runs 16 residues. CDR1 is WSHSY and CDR2 is SAAADI in the germline V gene. The CDR3 DNA follows: TGCGCCAGCAGCGCCGGGGGGACGGTGGAGAACACTGAAGCTTTCTTT. Translation: CASSAGGTVENTEAFF.

This clonotype was observed many times. Little can be read into the size of this beta chain, an off-target read in a library designed for alpha chains. V usage is TRBV7-2 and J usage is TRBJ1-4; TRBD1 matches 8 bases. Trimming took 2 bases from V and 8 from J; bases not matched to a gene: 7. The CDR3 length is 15 residues. Germline lookup yields CDR1 SGHTA and CDR2 FQGNSA. The CDR3 region is CASSLHQTGAEKLFF. CDR3 DNA sequence: TGTGCCAGCAGCTTACACCAGACAGGGGCCGAAAAACTGTTTTTT.

By frequency in the sample, this clonotype is medium-sized. This beta chain is a stray sequence in a library constructed for alpha chains; its clone size is not meaningful. V gene TRBV5-1 combines with J gene TRBJ2-7, with D unclear. With 3 bases removed from V and 3 bases from J, the gap between germline ends came to 13 bases. The CDR3 length is 14 residues. From germline, CDR1 is SGHRS and CDR2 YFSETQ. CDR3 in DNA: TGCGCCAGCAGCTCTAATGCGCAATACTACGAGCAGTACTTC. Its protein is CASSSNAQYYEQYF.

This clonotype has just a few counts. A library prepared for alpha chains yielded this beta chain as an off-target read; its size is of little meaning. V gene TRBV6-2 or TRBV6-3 combines with J gene TRBJ2-3, with 12 nucleotides matching TRBD2. The germline gives CDR1 MNHEY, CDR2 SVGEGT. There are 17 residues in the CDR3. Losses at the gene ends were 7 bases for V and 2 bases for J; bases not matched to a gene: 10. CDR3 amino acids: CASIAGLAGVYTDTQYF. For the CDR3, the DNA is TGTGCCAGCATCGCGGGACTAGCGGGCGTGTACACAGATACGCAGTATTTT.

Ten or more counts support this clonotype. Within a library made for alpha chains, this beta chain is off target, and its count is uninformative. The gene calls are TRBV4-1 and TRBJ2-1, with 10 bases matching TRBD2. V shed 5 bases and J 4 bases; nucleotides not matched to a gene: 8. The germline CDR1 and CDR2 sequences are MGHRA and YSYEKL. The CDR3 length is 16 residues. The CDR3 sequence is CASSEAGTSVYNEQFF. The DNA for the CDR3 is TGCGCCAGCAGCGAAGCCGGGACTAGCGTGTACAATGAGCAGTTCTTC.

This clonotype was observed a few times. Because the library targeted alpha chains, this beta chain is an off-target read whose size means little. The rearrangement joins TRBV18 to TRBJ2-6; 8 nucleotides align to TRBD1. Germline CDR1 reads KGHSH; CDR2 reads LQKENI. J was trimmed by 1 base and V by 1 base; bases with no gene match: 9. The CDR3 spans 19 residues. CDR3 loop: CASSPRQGALNSGANVLTF. CDR3 bases: TGTGCCAGCTCACCACGTCAGGGGGCGCTTAATTCTGGGGCCAACGTCCTGACTTTC. Variable domain in full (rest from reference TRBV18 and TRBJ2-6): NAGVMQNPRHLVRRRGQEARLRCSPMKGHSHVYWYRQLPEEGLKFMVYLQKENIIDESGMPKERFSAEFPKEGPSILRIQQVVRGDSAAYFCASSPRQGALNSGANVLTFGAGSRLTVL.